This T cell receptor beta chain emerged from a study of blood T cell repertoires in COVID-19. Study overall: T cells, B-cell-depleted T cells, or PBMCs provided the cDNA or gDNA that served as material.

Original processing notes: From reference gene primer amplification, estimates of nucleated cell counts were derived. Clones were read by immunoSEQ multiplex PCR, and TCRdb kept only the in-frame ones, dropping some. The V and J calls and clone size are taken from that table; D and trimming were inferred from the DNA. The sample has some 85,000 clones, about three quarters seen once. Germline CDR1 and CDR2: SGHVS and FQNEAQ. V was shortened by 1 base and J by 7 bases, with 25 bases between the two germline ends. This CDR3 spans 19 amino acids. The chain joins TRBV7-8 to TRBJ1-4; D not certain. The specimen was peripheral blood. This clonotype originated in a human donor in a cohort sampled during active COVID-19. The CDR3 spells CASSLVPSLNTLRGEKLFF. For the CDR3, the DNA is TGTGCCAGCAGCTTAGTTCCGAGCCTCAATACTCTTCGGGGTGAAAAACTGTTTTTT.